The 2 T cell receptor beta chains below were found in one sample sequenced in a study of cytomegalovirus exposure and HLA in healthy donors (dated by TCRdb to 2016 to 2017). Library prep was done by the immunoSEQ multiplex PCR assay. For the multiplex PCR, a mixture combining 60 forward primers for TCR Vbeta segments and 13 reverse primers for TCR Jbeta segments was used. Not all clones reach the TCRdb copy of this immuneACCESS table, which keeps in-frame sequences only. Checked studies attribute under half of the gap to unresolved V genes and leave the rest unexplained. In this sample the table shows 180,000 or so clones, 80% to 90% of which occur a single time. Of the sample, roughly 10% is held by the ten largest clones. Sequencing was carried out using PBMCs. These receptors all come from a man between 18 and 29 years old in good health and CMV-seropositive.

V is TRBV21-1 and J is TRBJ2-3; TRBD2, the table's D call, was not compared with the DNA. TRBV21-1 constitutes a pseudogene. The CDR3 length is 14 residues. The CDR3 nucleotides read TGTGCCAGCAGCAAAGTCCTTCGGGCAGATACGCAGTATTTT. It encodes CASSKVLRADTQYF.

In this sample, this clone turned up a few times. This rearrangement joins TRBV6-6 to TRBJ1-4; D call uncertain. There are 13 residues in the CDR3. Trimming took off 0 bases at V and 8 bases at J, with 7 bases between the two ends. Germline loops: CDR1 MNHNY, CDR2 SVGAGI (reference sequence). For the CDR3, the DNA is TGTGCCAGCAGTTACTCACCACGGGAAAAACTGTTTTTT. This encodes CASSYSPREKLFF.